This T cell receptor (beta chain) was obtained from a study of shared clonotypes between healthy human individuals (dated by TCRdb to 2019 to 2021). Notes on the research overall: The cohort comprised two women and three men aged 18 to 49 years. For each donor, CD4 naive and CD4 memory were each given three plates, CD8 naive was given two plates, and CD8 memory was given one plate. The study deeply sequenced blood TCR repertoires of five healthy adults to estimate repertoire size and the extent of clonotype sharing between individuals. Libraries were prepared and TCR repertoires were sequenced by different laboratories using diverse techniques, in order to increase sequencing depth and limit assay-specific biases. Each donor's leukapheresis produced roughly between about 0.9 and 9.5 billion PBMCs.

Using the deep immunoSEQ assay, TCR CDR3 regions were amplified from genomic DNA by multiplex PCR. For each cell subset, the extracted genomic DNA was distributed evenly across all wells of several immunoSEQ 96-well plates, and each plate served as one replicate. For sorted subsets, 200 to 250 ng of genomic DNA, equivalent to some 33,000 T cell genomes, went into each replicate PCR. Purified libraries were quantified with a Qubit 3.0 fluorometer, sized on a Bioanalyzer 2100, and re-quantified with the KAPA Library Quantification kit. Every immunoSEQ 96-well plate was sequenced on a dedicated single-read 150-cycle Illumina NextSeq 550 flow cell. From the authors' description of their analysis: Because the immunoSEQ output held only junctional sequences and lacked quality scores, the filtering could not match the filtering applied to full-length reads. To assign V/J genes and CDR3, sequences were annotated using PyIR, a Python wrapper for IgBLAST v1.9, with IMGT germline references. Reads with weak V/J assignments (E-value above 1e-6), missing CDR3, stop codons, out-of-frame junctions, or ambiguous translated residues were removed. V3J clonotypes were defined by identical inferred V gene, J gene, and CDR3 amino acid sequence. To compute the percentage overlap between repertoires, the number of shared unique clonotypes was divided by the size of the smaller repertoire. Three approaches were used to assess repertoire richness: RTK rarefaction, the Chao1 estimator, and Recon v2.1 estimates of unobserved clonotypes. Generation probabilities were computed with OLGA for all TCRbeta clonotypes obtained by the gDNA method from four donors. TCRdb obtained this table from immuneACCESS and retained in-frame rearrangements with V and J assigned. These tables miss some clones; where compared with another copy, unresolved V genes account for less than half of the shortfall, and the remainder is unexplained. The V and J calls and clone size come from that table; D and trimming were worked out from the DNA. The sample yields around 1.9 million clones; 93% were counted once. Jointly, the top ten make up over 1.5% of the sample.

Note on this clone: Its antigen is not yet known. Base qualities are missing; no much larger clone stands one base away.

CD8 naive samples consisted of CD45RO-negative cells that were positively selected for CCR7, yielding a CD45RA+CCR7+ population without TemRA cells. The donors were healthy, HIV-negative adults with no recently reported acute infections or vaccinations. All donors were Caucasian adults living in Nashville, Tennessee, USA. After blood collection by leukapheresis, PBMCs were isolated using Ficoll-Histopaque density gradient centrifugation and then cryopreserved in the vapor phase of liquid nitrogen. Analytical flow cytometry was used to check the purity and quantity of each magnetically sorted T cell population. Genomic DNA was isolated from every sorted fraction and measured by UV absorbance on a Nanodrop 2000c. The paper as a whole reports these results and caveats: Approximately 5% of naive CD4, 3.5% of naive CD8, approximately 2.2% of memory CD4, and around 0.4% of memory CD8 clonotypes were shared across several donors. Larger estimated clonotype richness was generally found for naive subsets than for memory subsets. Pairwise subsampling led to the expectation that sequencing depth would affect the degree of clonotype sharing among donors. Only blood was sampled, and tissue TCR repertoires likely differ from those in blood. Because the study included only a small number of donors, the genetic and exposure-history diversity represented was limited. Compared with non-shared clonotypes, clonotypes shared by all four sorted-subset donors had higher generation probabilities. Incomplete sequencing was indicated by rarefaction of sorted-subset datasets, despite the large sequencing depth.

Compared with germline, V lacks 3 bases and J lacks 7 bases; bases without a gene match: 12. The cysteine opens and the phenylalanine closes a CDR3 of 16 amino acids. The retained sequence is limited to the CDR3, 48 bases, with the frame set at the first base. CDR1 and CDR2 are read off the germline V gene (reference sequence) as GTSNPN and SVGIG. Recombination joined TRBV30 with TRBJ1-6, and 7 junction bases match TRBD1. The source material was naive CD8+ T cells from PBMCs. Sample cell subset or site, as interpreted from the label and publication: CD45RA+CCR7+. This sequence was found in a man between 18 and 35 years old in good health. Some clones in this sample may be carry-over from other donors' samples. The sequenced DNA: TGTGCCTGGAGCGAAAGACAGGGATCGGGAAATTCACCCCTCCACTTT. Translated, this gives CAWSERQGSGNSPLHF.